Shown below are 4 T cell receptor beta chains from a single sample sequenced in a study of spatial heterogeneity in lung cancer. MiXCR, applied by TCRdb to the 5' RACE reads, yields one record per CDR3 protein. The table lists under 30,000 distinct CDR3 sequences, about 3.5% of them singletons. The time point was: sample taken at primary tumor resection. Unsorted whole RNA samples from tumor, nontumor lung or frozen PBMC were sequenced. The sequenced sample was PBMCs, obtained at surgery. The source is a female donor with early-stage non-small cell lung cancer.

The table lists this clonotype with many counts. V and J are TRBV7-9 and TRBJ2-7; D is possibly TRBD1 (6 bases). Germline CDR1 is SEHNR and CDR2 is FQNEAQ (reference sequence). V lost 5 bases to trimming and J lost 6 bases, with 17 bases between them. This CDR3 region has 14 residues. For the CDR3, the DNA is TGTGCCAGCAGCCATAAGGGACACTTCTCCGAGCAGTACTTC. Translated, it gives CASSHKGHFSEQYF.

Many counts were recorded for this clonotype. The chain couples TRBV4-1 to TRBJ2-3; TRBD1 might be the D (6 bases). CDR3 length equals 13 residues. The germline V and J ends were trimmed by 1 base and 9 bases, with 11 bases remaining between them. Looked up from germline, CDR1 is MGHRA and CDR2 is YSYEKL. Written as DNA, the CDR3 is TGCGCCAGCAGCCAAGGGCACAGGGAGACGCAGTATTTT. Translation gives CASSQGHRETQYF.

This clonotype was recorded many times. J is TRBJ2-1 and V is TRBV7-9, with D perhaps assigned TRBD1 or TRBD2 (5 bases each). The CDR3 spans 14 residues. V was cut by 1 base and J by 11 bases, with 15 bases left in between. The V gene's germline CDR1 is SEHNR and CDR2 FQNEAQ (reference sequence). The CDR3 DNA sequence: TGTGCCAGCAGCTTAGTCAGGTCGGAGGACAAGCAGTTCTTC. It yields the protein CASSLVRSEDKQFF.

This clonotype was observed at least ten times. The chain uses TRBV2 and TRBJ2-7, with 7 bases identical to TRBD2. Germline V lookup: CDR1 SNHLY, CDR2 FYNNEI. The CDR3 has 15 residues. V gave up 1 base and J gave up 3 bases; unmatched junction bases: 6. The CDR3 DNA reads TGTGCCAGCAGTGAAGGGCTAGCGGACGACTACGAGCAGTACTTC. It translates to CASSEGLADDYEQYF.